These 27 T cell receptor beta chains came from one sample sequenced in a study of T cells in tumors after PD-1 blockade. Repertoires were generated with immunoSEQ multiplex PCR, while TCRdb's copy carries only in-frame clones and drops some. This table has 60,000 to 65,000 clones, around 67% appearing once. The sample here was PBMCs, taken after anti-PD-1 treatment. These receptors originate from a human donor with basal cell carcinoma.

This clone has only one observation. The gene calls are TRBV4-2 and TRBJ2-1, with 14 bases aligning to TRBD2. The CDR3 is 15 amino acids. Germline lookup yields CDR1 LGHNA and CDR2 YNFKEQ. V shed 4 bases, J shed 8 bases, and the junction held 4 bases outside the gene matches. CDR3 coding DNA: TGTGCCAGCAGCCTGACTAGCGGGGGGGCGGATGAGCAGTTCTTC. Translated, it gives CASSLTSGGADEQFF.

In this sample, this clone turned up a few times. The gene calls are TRBV19 and TRBJ2-7; weak D call: TRBD2 (5 bases). The V end was cut by 5 bases, the J end by 7 bases, with 15 bases between. This CDR3 is built from 13 residues. Germline assignment: CDR1 LNHDA and CDR2 SQIVND (reference sequence). CDR3 sequence reads: CASSWTSSGEQYF. The DNA for the CDR3 is TGTGCCAGTAGTTGGACTTCCTCCGGGGAGCAGTACTTC. The whole variable domain, filled in from reference TRBV19 and TRBJ2-7, reads DGGITQSPKYLFRKEGQNVTLSCEQNLNHDAMYWYRQDPGQGLRLIYYSQIVNDFQKGDIAEGYSVSREKKESFPLTVTSAQKNPTAFYLCASSWTSSGEQYFGPGTRLTVT.

This clone has a handful of counts. The genes are TRBV4-2 and TRBJ2-2, with 11 bases identical to TRBD2. The CDR3 sequence is 17 residues long. The J segment lost 1 base and the V segment lost 0 bases, leaving 1 base of the junction unmatched. Germline V gives CDR1 LGHNA, CDR2 YNFKEQ. CDR3 DNA: TGTGCCAGCAGCCAAGAGACTAGCGGGATGAACACCGGGGAGCTGTTTTTT. Translating it yields CASSQETSGMNTGELFF.

This rearrangement joins TRBV6-1 to TRBJ2-4; possible D gene TRBD1, 6 bases. Germline lookup yields CDR1 MNHNS and CDR2 SASEGT. The CDR3 runs 13 residues. V was pared by 2 bases and J by 6 bases, with 8 bases between. CDR3 sequence: CASSESDRNIQYF. The DNA for the CDR3 is TGTGCCAGCAGTGAATCGGACAGAAACATTCAGTACTTC.

V usage is TRBV7-2 and J usage is TRBJ2-1; 13 bases match TRBD2. Germline values: CDR1 SGHTA, CDR2 FQGNSA. CDR3 length: 16 residues. J lost 5 bases, V lost 4 bases, and 5 bases had no gene match. In DNA, the CDR3 is TGTGCCAGCAGCTCGTTGACTAGCGGGGGGCACAATGAGCAGTTCTTC. This encodes CASSSLTSGGHNEQFF.

The chain has TRBV7-9 and TRBJ2-3; the match to TRBD2 covers 9 bases. The V segment lost 8 bases and the J segment 1 base; nucleotides outside the gene matches: 4. The CDR3 length is 14 residues. Germline loops: CDR1 SEHNR, CDR2 FQNEAQ (reference sequence). This CDR3 reads CASGPSGGTDTQYF. CDR3 sequence (DNA): TGTGCCAGCGGCCCTAGCGGGGGCACAGATACGCAGTATTTT.

This clone was seen just once. This sample also contains other DNA sequences that code for the same CDR3. The rearrangement joins TRBV14 to TRBJ2-1, with TRBD2 matching 12 bases. CDR3 length: 19 amino acids. Trimming removed 1 base from V and 2 bases from J; junction bases left unmatched: 9. Germline-derived CDR1 and CDR2 are SGHDN and FVKESK. DNA for the CDR3: TGTGCCAGCAGCCAAGCATCATGGACTAGCGGGGTCACCTACAATGAGCAGTTCTTC. Translating it yields CASSQASWTSGVTYNEQFF.

This sequence joins TRBV5-1 and TRBJ1-2; weak D call: TRBD1 (5 bases). CDR1 and CDR2 (germline): SGHRS, YFSETQ. Trimming stripped 1 base from V and 2 bases from J, with 9 bases between. This CDR3 is built from 14 residues. The DNA for the CDR3 is TGCGCCAGCAGCTTGTCAGGGCAAAACTATGGCTACACCTTC. Amino acid sequence: CASSLSGQNYGYTF. Full variable domain (rest looked up from reference TRBV5-1 and TRBJ1-2): KAGVTQTPRYLIKTRGQQVTLSCSPISGHRSVSWYQQTPGQGLQFLFEYFSETQRNKGNFPGRFSGRQFSNSRSEMNVSTLELGDSALYLCASSLSGQNYGYTFGSGTRLTVV.

The chain uses TRBV18 and TRBJ2-4; TRBD1 matches at 9 bases. V was clipped by 0 bases and J by 1 base; unmatched bases: 1. This CDR3 comprises 16 residues. Per the germline V gene, CDR1 is KGHSH and CDR2 is LQKENI. CDR3 bases: TGTGCCAGCTCACCACCGACAGGGGGGGCCAAAAACATTCAGTACTTC. Translated, it gives CASSPPTGGAKNIQYF.

This chain uses TRBV7-9 with TRBJ2-2; 11 bases are a match to TRBD1. This CDR3 is 17 amino acids long. V dropped 3 bases and J dropped 2; count of bases not matched to a gene: 5. Germline V gene data show CDR1 as SEHNR and CDR2 as FQNEAQ (reference sequence). The CDR3 coding sequence is TGTGCCAGCAGCTTCCCTGGACAGGGGGCAAACACCGGGGAGCTGTTTTTT. Residues: CASSFPGQGANTGELFF.

In its sample, this clone was seen a few times. V usage is TRBV5-4 and J usage is TRBJ2-3; TRBD2 matches 7 bases. V lost 2 bases, J lost 0 bases, and 9 bases stayed unmatched. There are 17 residues in the CDR3. The germline V gene encodes CDR1 SGHNT and CDR2 YYREEE (reference sequence). CDR3 region: CASSFKAGTLSTDTQYF. Here the CDR3 DNA reads TGTGCCAGCAGCTTTAAAGCGGGAACACTGAGCACAGATACGCAGTATTTT.

J is TRBJ2-3 and V is TRBV5-1; D possibly corresponds to TRBD1 (6 bases). Trimming shortened V by 2 bases and J by 0 bases, and 10 bases separated the two germline ends. The CDR3 spans 15 residues. Looked up from germline, CDR1 is SGHRS and CDR2 is YFSETQ. The CDR3 sequence is CASSLTGMSTDTQYF. CDR3 DNA: TGCGCCAGCAGCTTAACAGGGATGAGCACAGATACGCAGTATTTT.

The V and J genes are TRBV27 and TRBJ1-2; 8 bases are a match to TRBD1. CDR1 is MNHEY, CDR2 SMNVEV, per germline (reference sequence). V lost 3 bases to trimming and J lost 8 bases; unmatched junction nucleotides: 5. This CDR3 comprises 13 residues. The CDR3 sequence is CASSLDRATGYTF. CDR3 in DNA: TGTGCCAGCAGTTTGGACAGGGCAACCGGCTACACCTTC.

CDR3 DNA sequence: TGTGCCATCAGCTCCGAAGGTCCTCGGACCCAGTACTTC. It is translated as CAISSEGPRTQYF. The rearrangement links TRBV10-3 to TRBJ2-5; the D is unclear. Germline V lookup: CDR1 ENHRY, CDR2 SYGVKD. The germline V and J ends were trimmed by 6 bases and 7 bases, with 15 bases remaining between them. The CDR3 is 13 residues long.

The V call is TRBV18, the J call TRBJ1-2; maybe TRBD1 (6 bases). Per germline, CDR1 KGHSH and CDR2 LQKENI. Trimming left V 6 bases short and J 5 bases short, with 16 bases between. This CDR3 is built from 14 residues. In DNA form, the CDR3 reads TGTGCCAGCTCTCTTGGACAGCCCCCTTATGGCTACACCTTC. It is translated as CASSLGQPPYGYTF.

The rearrangement joins TRBV5-4 to TRBJ1-1; TRBD1 matches 7 bases. Germline lookup yields CDR1 SGHNT and CDR2 YYREEE (reference sequence). The CDR3 spans 15 residues. Trimming cost V 3 bases and J 1 base; bases outside gene matches: 6. The CDR3 nucleotides read TGTGCCAGCAGCTCTCCGGGACAGAAGAACACTGAAGCTTTCTTT. It yields the protein CASSSPGQKNTEAFF.

This chain's CDR3 is CASSPLFGGRDTIYF. The CDR3 bases are TGCGCCAGCAGCCCGCTCTTTGGGGGTCGAGACACCATATATTTT. This chain connects TRBV4-1 to TRBJ1-3, with a tentative D call TRBD1 (5 bases). The germline V and J ends were trimmed by 4 bases and 8 bases, with 18 bases remaining between them. Germline CDR1 is MGHRA and CDR2 is YSYEKL. The CDR3 runs 15 residues.

The rearrangement links TRBV30 to TRBJ1-5, with D possibly being TRBD1 (5 bases). The germline V and J ends were trimmed by 0 bases and 1 base, with 10 bases remaining between them. CDR1 is GTSNPN and CDR2 is SVGIG in the germline V gene (reference sequence). The CDR3 is 15 residues long. CDR3 sequence (DNA): TGTGCCTGGAGTGTACGAAGGGGCAGCAATCAGCCCCAGCATTTT. Amino acids: CAWSVRRGSNQPQHF.

The chain is built from TRBV7-2 and TRBJ2-5; TRBD2 aligns across 10 bases. The CDR3 runs to 14 residues. CDR1 and CDR2 (germline): SGHTA, FQGNSA. V gave up 5 bases and J gave up 3 bases; unmatched junction bases: 3. DNA of the CDR3: TGTGCCAGCAGCCGGACTAGCGGAAAAGAGACCCAGTACTTC. Amino acids: CASSRTSGKETQYF.

This clone was observed once. Compared with germline, one end of the junction differs, possibly owing to a read error. Other DNA sequences in this sample translate to the same CDR3. The chain joins TRBV2 to TRBJ1-1; a possible D gene is TRBD1 (5 bases). Germline lookup yields CDR1 SNHLY and CDR2 FYNNEI. This CDR3 contains 14 residues. The CDR3 reads CASSAGFLNTEAFF. As DNA, the CDR3 is TGTGCCAGCAGCGCAGGGTTCCTGAACACTGAGGCTTTCTTT.

This clone was seen more than once but under ten times. This rearrangement joins TRBV5-6 to TRBJ1-5, with D possibly matching TRBD1 (5 bases). The germline V gene encodes CDR1 SGHDT and CDR2 YYEEEE. The CDR3 has 15 amino acids. The V end lost 1 base, the J end lost 0 bases, and 8 bases lay between the germline ends. The CDR3 here is CASSLFGASNQPQHF. CDR3 bases: TGTGCCAGCAGCTTGTTCGGGGCTAGCAATCAGCCCCAGCATTTT.

The rearrangement uses TRBV28 and TRBJ1-2; D possibly corresponds to TRBD1 (5 bases). The V end was cut by 3 bases, the J end by 5 bases, with 13 bases between. Germline CDR1 is MDHEN and CDR2 is SYDVKM. This CDR3 spans 14 amino acids. For the CDR3, the DNA is TGTGCCAGCAGTTTTCTAGAGGGGCATTATGGCTACACCTTC. Translating gives CASSFLEGHYGYTF.

CDR3 loop: CASSLVGAETQYF. The CDR3, as DNA: TGTGCCAGCAGTTTAGTGGGGGCCGAGACCCAGTACTTC. The V gene is TRBV27, the J gene TRBJ2-5, with D maybe TRBD1 (6 bases). V was trimmed by 2 bases and J by 5 bases, leaving 9 bases between them. The V gene's germline CDR1 is MNHEY and CDR2 SMNVEV (reference sequence). This CDR3 is 13 amino acids long.

This chain connects TRBV29-1 to TRBJ2-2; D possibly corresponds to TRBD1 (5 bases). The CDR3 is 14 amino acids. V shed 3 bases and J shed 3 bases, with 11 bases lying between them. CDR1 and CDR2 from the germline V gene are SQVTM and ANQGSEA. CDR3 region: CSVDWGKHTGELFF. CDR3 bases: TGCAGCGTTGACTGGGGCAAACACACCGGGGAGCTGTTTTTT.

V and J are TRBV4-1 and TRBJ2-3, with a weak D call TRBD2 (6 bases). Germline V gives CDR1 MGHRA, CDR2 YSYEKL. The CDR3 is 16 residues long. V lost 0 bases and J 0 bases, leaving 10 bases between the germline ends. CDR3 bases: TGCGCCAGCAGCCAAGATCGCGGGGCTAGCACAGATACGCAGTATTTT. The encoded protein is CASSQDRGASTDTQYF.

This chain links TRBV27 with TRBJ1-4; no clear D gene. The CDR3 sequence is 14 residues long. CDR1 and CDR2 (germline): MNHEY, SMNVEV (reference sequence). V lost 0 bases to trimming and J lost 8 bases, with 10 bases between them. The CDR3 nucleotides read TGTGCCAGCAGTTTATCTCCCACAAGCGAAAAACTGTTTTTT. Encoded protein: CASSLSPTSEKLFF.

The rearrangement links TRBV6-1 to TRBJ1-3, with no clear D. With 3 bases removed from V and 2 bases from J, the gap between germline ends came to 11 bases. There are 15 residues in the CDR3. The germline CDR1 and CDR2 sequences are MNHNS and SASEGT. The CDR3: CASSDTGVTGNTIYF. In nucleotides, the CDR3 is TGTGCCAGCAGTGATACCGGGGTCACTGGAAACACCATATATTTT.